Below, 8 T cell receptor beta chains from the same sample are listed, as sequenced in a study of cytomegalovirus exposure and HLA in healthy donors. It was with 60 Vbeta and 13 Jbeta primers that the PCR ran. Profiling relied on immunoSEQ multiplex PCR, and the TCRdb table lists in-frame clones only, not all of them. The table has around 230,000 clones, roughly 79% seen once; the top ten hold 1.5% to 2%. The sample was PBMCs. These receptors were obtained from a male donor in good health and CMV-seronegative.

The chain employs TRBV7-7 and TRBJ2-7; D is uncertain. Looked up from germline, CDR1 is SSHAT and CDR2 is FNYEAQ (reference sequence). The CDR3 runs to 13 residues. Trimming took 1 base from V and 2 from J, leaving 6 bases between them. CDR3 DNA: TGTGCCAGCAGCTTAGATATTACCTACGAGCAGTACTTC. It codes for CASSLDITYEQYF.

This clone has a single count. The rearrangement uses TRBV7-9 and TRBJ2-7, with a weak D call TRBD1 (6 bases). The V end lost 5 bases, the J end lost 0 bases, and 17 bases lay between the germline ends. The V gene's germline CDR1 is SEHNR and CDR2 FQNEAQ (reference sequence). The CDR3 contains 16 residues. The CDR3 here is CASSLGPGTPSYEQYF. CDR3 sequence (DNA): TGTGCCAGCAGCCTAGGCCCCGGGACACCCTCCTACGAGCAGTACTTC.

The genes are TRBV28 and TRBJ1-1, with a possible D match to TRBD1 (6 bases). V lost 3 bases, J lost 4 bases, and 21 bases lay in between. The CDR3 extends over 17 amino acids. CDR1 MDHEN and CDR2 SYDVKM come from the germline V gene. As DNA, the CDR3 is TGTGCCAGCAGTTTCCCCTGGGGTGAGGGGGTGAGCACTGAAGCTTTCTTT. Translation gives CASSFPWGEGVSTEAFF. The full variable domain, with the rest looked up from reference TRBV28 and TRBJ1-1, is DVKVTQSSRYLVKRTGEKVFLECVQDMDHENMFWYRQDPGLGLRLIYFSYDVKMKEKGDIPEGYSVSREKKERFSLILESASTNQTSMYLCASSFPWGEGVSTEAFFGQGTRLTVV.

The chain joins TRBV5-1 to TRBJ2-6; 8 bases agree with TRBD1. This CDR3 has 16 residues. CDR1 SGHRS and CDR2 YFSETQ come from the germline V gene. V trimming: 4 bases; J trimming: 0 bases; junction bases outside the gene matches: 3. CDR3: CASSRTGNSGANVLTF. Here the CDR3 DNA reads TGCGCCAGCAGCCGGACAGGGAACTCTGGGGCCAACGTCCTGACTTTC. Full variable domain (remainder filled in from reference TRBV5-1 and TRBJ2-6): KAGVTQTPRYLIKTRGQQVTLSCSPISGHRSVSWYQQTPGQGLQFLFEYFSETQRNKGNFPGRFSGRQFSNSRSEMNVSTLELGDSALYLCASSRTGNSGANVLTFGAGSRLTVL.

The CDR3 DNA sequence: TGTGCCAGCAGCGTCGCCCCAGATCGGCCCCAGCATTTT. Encoded protein: CASSVAPDRPQHF. The chain combines TRBV9 with TRBJ1-5, with D unclear. The CDR3 has 13 amino acids. The V and J ends lost 2 bases and 9 bases respectively, with 12 bases between them. The germline V gene encodes CDR1 SGDLS and CDR2 YYNGEE.

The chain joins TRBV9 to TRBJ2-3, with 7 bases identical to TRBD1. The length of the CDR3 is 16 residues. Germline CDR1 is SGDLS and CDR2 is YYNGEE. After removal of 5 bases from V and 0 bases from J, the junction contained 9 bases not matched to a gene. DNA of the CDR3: TGTGCCAGCAGTGCCAACGGACAGGTTAGCACAGATACGCAGTATTTT. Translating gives CASSANGQVSTDTQYF.

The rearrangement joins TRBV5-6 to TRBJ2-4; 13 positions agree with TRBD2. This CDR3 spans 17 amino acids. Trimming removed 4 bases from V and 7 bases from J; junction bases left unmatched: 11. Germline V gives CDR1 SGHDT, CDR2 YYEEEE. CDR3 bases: TGTGCCAGCAGCGTAAGACTAGCGGGGGGTGTAGGGAACATTCAGTACTTC. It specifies CASSVRLAGGVGNIQYF. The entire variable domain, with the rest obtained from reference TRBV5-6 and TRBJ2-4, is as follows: DAGVTQSPTHLIKTRGQQVTLRCSPKSGHDTVSWYQQALGQGPQFIFQYYEEEERQRGNFPDRFSGHQFPNYSSELNVNALLLGDSALYLCASSVRLAGGVGNIQYFGAGTRLSVL.

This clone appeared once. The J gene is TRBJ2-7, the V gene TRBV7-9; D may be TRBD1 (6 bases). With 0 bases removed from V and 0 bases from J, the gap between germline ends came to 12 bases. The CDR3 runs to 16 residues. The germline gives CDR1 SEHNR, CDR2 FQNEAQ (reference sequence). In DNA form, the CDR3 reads TGTGCCAGCAGCTTAGCGAGACAGGCTCTCTCCTACGAGCAGTACTTC. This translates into CASSLARQALSYEQYF.